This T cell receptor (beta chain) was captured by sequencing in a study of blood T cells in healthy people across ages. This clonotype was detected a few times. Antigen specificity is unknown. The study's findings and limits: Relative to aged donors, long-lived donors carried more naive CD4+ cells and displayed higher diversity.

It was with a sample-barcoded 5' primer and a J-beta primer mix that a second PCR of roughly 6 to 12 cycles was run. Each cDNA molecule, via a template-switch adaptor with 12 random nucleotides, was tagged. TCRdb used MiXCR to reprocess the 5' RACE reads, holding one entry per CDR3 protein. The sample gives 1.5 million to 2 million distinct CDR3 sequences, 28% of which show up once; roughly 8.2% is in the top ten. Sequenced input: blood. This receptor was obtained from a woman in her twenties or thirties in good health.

CDR3 region: CASSMEAGAINGYTF. CDR3 sequence (DNA): TGTGCCAGTAGTATGGAGGCAGGGGCCATAAATGGCTACACCTTC. This chain joins TRBV19 and TRBJ1-2; TRBD1 is a possible D gene (6 bases). Trimming pared 3 bases from V and 6 bases from J, leaving 17 bases between. This CDR3 is built from 15 residues. Per germline, CDR1 LNHDA and CDR2 SQIVND (reference sequence).